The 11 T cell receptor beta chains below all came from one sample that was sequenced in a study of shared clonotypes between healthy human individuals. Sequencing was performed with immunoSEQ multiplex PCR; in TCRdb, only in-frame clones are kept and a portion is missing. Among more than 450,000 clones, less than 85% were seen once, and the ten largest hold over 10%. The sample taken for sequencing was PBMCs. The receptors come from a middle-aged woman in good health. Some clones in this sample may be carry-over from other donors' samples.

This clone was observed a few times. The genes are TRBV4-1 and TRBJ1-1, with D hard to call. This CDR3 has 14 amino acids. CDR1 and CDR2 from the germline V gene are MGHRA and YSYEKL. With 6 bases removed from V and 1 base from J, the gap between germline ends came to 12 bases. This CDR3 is CASRGPLKNTEAFF. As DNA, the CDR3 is TGCGCCAGCAGAGGCCCCCTAAAGAACACTGAAGCTTTCTTT.

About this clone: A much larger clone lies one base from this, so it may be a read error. CDR3 sequence reads: CASSPGPRKTQYF. In DNA form, the CDR3 reads TGTGCCAGCAGCCCTGGCCCAAGAAAGACCCAGTACTTC. The genes are TRBV11-2 and TRBJ2-5; D not resolved. CDR1 is SGHAT, CDR2 FQNNGV, per germline. V was trimmed by 5 bases and J by 6 bases, leaving 13 bases between them. The CDR3 contains 13 residues.

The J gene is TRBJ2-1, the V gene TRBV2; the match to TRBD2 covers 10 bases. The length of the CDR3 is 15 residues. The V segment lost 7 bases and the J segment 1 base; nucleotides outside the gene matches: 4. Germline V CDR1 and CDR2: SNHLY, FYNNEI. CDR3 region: CASKLAGVSYNEQFF. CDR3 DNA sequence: TGTGCCAGCAAGCTAGCGGGAGTATCCTACAATGAGCAGTTCTTC. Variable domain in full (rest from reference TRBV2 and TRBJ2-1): EPEVTQTPSHQVTQMGQEVILRCVPISNHLYFYWYRQILGQKVEFLVSFYNNEISEKSEIFDDQFSVERPDGSNFTLKIRSTKLEDSAMYFCASKLAGVSYNEQFFGPGTRLTVL.

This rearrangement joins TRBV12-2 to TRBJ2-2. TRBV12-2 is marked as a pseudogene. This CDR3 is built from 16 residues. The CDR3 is CASRLAITLNTGELFF. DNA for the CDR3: TGTGCAAGTCGCTTAGCGATTACCCTGAACACCGGGGAGCTGTTTTTT.

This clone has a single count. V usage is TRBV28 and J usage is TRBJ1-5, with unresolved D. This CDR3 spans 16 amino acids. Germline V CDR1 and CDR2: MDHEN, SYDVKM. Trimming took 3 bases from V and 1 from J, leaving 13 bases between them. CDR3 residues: CASSFAWRRSNQPQHF. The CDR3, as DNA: TGTGCCAGCAGTTTTGCGTGGCGAAGGAGCAATCAGCCCCAGCATTTT.

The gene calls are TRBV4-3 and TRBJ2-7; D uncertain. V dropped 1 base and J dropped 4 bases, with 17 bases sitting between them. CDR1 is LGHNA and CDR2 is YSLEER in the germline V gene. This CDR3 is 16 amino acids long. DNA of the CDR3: TGCGCCAGCAGCCAAGTAGGCCCGAAGATCGTTTACGAGCAGTACTTC. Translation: CASSQVGPKIVYEQYF.

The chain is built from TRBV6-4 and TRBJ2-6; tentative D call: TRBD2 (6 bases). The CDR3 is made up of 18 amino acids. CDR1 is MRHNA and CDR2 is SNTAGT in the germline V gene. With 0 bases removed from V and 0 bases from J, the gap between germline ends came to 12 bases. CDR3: CASSDSNGSFSGANVLTF. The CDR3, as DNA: TGTGCCAGCAGTGACTCTAACGGGAGTTTCTCTGGGGCCAACGTCCTGACTTTC.

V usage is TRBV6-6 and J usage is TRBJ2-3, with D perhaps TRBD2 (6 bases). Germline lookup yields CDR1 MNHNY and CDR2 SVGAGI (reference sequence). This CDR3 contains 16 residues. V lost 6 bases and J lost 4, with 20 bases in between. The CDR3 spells CASSLLFSGISDTQYF. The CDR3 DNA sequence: TGTGCCAGCAGCCTGTTGTTTAGCGGAATTTCAGATACGCAGTATTTT.

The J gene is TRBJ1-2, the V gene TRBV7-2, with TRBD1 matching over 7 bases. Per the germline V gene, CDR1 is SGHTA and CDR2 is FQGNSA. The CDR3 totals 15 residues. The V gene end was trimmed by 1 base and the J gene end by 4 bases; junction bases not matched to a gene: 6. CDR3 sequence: CASSLGVQGSYGYTF. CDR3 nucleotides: TGTGCCAGCAGCTTAGGCGTACAGGGGAGCTATGGCTACACCTTC.

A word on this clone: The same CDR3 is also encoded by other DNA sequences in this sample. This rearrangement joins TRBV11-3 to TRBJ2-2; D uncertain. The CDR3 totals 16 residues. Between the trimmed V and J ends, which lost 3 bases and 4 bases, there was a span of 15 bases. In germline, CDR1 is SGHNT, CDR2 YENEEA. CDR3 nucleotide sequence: TGTGCCAGCAGCTTGGGATTGACCAGACTCACCGGGGAGCTGTTTTTT. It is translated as CASSLGLTRLTGELFF. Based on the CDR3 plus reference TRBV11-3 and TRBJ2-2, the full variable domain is EAGVVQSPRYKIIEKKQPVAFWCNPISGHNTLYWYLQNLGQGPELLIRYENEEAVDDSQLPKDRFSAERLKGVDSTLKIQPAELGDSAVYLCASSLGLTRLTGELFFGEGSRLTVL.

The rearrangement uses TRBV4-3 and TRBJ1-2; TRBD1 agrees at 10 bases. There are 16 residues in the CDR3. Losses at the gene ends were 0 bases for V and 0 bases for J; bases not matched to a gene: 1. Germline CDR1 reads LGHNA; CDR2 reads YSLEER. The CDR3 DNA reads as TGCGCCAGCAGCCAAGAGGGGACAGGGGCTAACTATGGCTACACCTTC. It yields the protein CASSQEGTGANYGYTF.